A selection of T cell receptor beta chains follows, all from one sample in a study of response to subunit inactivated influenza vaccine. TCRdb independently ran MiXCR on the RT-PCR reads; one entry per CDR3 protein. The top ten clones hold around 9.6% of a sample with 280,000 or so distinct CDR3 sequences, 20% to 25% of them seen once. The source material was PBMCs from blood, sampled less than 22 months after vaccination. Receptors were obtained from a man between 45 and 75 years old who received an inactivated influenza vaccine. Each CDR3 is given with its conserved first and last residue. D genes are given only for firm matches. Not all rows give a size; the values are once, few, many and, for expanded clones, a class.

v_gene	abundance	d_gene	j_gene	CDR3aa	CDR3nt
TRBV20-1	few	TRBD1	TRBJ1-3	CSARTGAGNTIYF	TGCAGTGCTAGAACAGGGGCAGGAAACACCATATATTTT
TRBV10-3	few	.	TRBJ2-2	CAISRDPNTGELFF	TGTGCCATCAGCAGGGATCCGAACACCGGGGAGCTGTTTTTT
TRBV13	few	.	TRBJ2-1	CASSSGLSSYNEQFF	TGTGCCAGCAGCTCCGGACTGTCCTCCTACAATGAGCAGTTCTTC
TRBV5-1	.	.	TRBJ2-7	CASRIGHGGSYEQYF	TGCGCCAGCAGAATAGGACACGGGGGCTCCTACGAGCAGTACTTC
TRBV7-2	.	.	TRBJ1-2	CASSLSTANYGYTF	TGTGCCAGCAGCTTATCGACAGCTAACTATGGCTACACCTTC
TRBV5-5	.	TRBD1	TRBJ2-5	CASSPGTAYQETQHF	TGTGCCAGCAGCCCCGGGACAGCGTACCAAGAGACCCAGCACTTC
TRBV29-1	.	TRBD2	TRBJ2-3	CSVGGLAGRTDTQYF	TGCAGCGTCGGGGGACTAGCGGGCCGCACAGATACGCAGTATTTT
TRBV20-1	.	.	TRBJ2-3	CSARGAGTDTQYF	TGCAGTGCCCGAGGCGCGGGCACAGATACGCAGTATTTT
TRBV2	few	TRBD1	TRBJ1-2	CASRERDRGIYGYTF	TGTGCCAGCAGGGAAAGGGACAGGGGGATCTATGGCTACACCTTC
TRBV20-1	few	TRBD1	TRBJ2-7	CSALTGHQYEQYF	TGCAGTGCCCTGACAGGGCATCAGTACGAGCAGTACTTC
TRBV6-2/TRBV6-3	few	TRBD2	TRBJ2-5	CASSAGLAGQETQYF	TGTGCCAGCAGCGCGGGACTAGCGGGACAAGAGACCCAGTACTTC
TRBV5-1	few	.	TRBJ1-2	CASSPEPGGAYGYTF	TGCGCCAGCAGCCCCGAACCCGGGGGGGCCTATGGCTACACCTTC
TRBV1	few	.	TRBJ2-1	CTSSHRGPWNEQFF	TGCACCAGCAGCCACAGGGGGCCGTGGAATGAGCAGTTCTTC
TRBV9	.	.	TRBJ1-5	CASSGDNSNQPQHF	TGTGCCAGCAGCGGGGACAATAGCAATCAGCCCCAGCATTTT
TRBV5-1	.	TRBD2	TRBJ2-3	CASSGRAKDTQYF	TGCGCCAGTAGCGGGAGGGCCAAAGATACGCAGTATTTT
TRBV24-1	.	TRBD2	TRBJ2-3	CATSETSGSGDTQYF	TGTGCCACCAGTGAAACTAGCGGGAGTGGAGATACGCAGTATTTT
TRBV5-6	.	.	TRBJ2-3	CASRDFADTQYF	TGTGCCAGCAGAGACTTTGCAGATACGCAGTATTTT
TRBV7-2	few	TRBD1	TRBJ1-1	CASSPQTGRMTEAFF	TGTGCCAGCAGCCCCCAGACAGGGCGAATGACTGAAGCTTTCTTT
TRBV20-1	.	.	TRBJ1-5	CSASTSTRQPQHF	TGCAGTGCTAGTACGTCTACGCGACAGCCCCAGCATTTT
TRBV7-7	.	.	TRBJ2-5	CASSMDRQETQYF	TGTGCTAGCAGCATGGACAGACAAGAGACCCAGTACTTC
TRBV30	.	.	TRBJ1-3	CAWGDGVPGNTIYF	TGTGCCTGGGGGGACGGTGTACCTGGAAACACCATATATTTT
TRBV7-9	many	.	TRBJ1-2	CASSQRDGYTF	TGTGCCAGCAGTCAGAGGGATGGCTACACCTTC
TRBV5-1	.	TRBD2	TRBJ2-7	CASSLSASGGPSIFSYEQYF	TGCGCCAGCAGCTTGTCGGCTAGCGGGGGCCCTTCGATATTCTCCTACGAGCAGTACTTC
TRBV10-3	many	TRBD2	TRBJ2-1	CAISGTSGRGPNEQFF	TGTGCCATCAGTGGTACTAGCGGGCGGGGCCCCAATGAGCAGTTCTTC
TRBV20-1	few	TRBD1	TRBJ2-4	CSAPDRVAKNIQYF	TGCAGTGCCCCCGACAGGGTTGCCAAAAACATTCAGTACTTC
TRBV12-3/TRBV12-4	.	TRBD1	TRBJ2-1	CASRFSGTAYNEQFF	TGTGCCAGCAGGTTCTCCGGGACAGCCTACAATGAGCAGTTCTTC
TRBV3-1	few	TRBD2	TRBJ2-1	CASSQVPLAGGSHEQFF	TGTGCCAGCAGCCAAGTTCCACTAGCGGGAGGGTCCCATGAGCAGTTCTTC
TRBV4-3	.	.	TRBJ2-1	CASSQEYQAYNEQFF	TGCGCCAGCAGCCAAGAATACCAGGCCTACAATGAGCAGTTCTTC
TRBV6-4	.	TRBD2	TRBJ2-1	CASRGLAGGAQFF	TGTGCCAGCCGGGGACTAGCGGGAGGGGCCCAGTTCTTC
TRBV5-1	few	.	TRBJ1-1	CASSLVSQMNTEAFF	TGCGCCAGCAGCTTGGTTAGTCAGATGAACACTGAAGCTTTCTTT
TRBV4-1	.	.	TRBJ2-7	CASSQDSAFPPDPF	TGCGCCAGCAGCCAAGATTCCGCCTTCCCCCCCGACCCGTTT
TRBV19	.	.	TRBJ1-1	CASSRQQGTEAFF	TGTGCCAGTAGTAGACAACAAGGTACTGAAGCTTTCTTT
TRBV12-3/TRBV12-4	many	TRBD1	TRBJ1-5	CASTSTGGAGQPQHF	TGTGCCAGCACTAGTACAGGGGGCGCTGGTCAGCCCCAGCATTTT
TRBV4-2	many	TRBD1	TRBJ2-7	CASSQDLGTGIPYEQYF	TGTGCCAGCAGCCAAGATCTAGGGACAGGGATCCCCTACGAGCAGTACTTC
TRBV5-6	.	.	TRBJ1-3	CASSFALKPGNTIYF	TGTGCCAGCAGCTTTGCCCTAAAACCCGGAAACACCATATATTTT
TRBV20-1	many	.	TRBJ1-5	CSASRLDYSNQPQHF	TGCAGTGCTAGCCGTCTCGATTATAGCAATCAGCCCCAGCATTTT
TRBV4-3	.	.	TRBJ2-7	CASSQDWGGGEQYF	TGCGCCAGCAGCCAAGATTGGGGAGGGGGCGAGCAGTACTTC
TRBV30	few	.	TRBJ1-2	CAWHGTRLKDYGYTF	TGTGCCTGGCACGGGACACGACTTAAAGATTATGGCTACACCTTC
TRBV29-1	.	.	TRBJ1-2	CSVERGRSYGYTF	TGCAGCGTTGAACGGGGCAGGAGCTATGGCTACACCTTC
TRBV6-5	many	.	TRBJ1-6	CASSRTSSPLHF	TGTGCCAGCAGTCGGACTTCTTCACCCCTCCACTTT
TRBV2	.	.	TRBJ2-5	CASSFLRDKQETQYF	TGTGCCAGCAGTTTTCTCCGGGACAAACAAGAGACCCAGTACTTC
TRBV3-1	.	.	TRBJ2-7	CASSQDSLEQYF	TGTGCCAGCAGCCAAGACAGCCTGGAGCAGTACTTC
TRBV7-6	.	.	TRBJ2-3	CASSLQTYTDTQYF	TGTGCCAGCAGCTTGCAGACGTACACAGATACGCAGTATTTT
TRBV7-2	few	.	TRBJ2-2	CASSLSYRTGELFF	TGTGCCAGCAGCCTGAGTTATAGGACCGGGGAGCTGTTTTTT
TRBV20-1	.	TRBD1	TRBJ2-7	CSASIPGQGGYYEQYF	TGCAGTGCCTCTATACCTGGACAGGGGGGATACTACGAGCAGTACTTC
TRBV7-2	many	.	TRBJ1-4	CASSLGTREKLFF	TGTGCCAGCAGCTTAGGGACCCGGGAAAAACTGTTTTTT
TRBV6-5	few	.	TRBJ1-6	CASSYSRLRLNSPLHF	TGTGCCAGCAGTTACTCGAGACTCCGACTCAATTCACCCCTCCACTTT
TRBV21-1	.	.	TRBJ2-5	CASSAERGTKGETQYF	TGTGCCAGCAGCGCAGAAAGGGGGACTAAGGGAGAGACCCAGTACTTC
TRBV25-1	many	.	TRBJ2-1	CASSEFSGLSHNEQFF	TGTGCCAGCAGTGAATTTAGCGGCCTTTCCCACAATGAGCAGTTCTTC